Reported below is one TCR beta chain. Replicate PCRs from sorted subsets contained approximately 200 ng DNA, which is roughly 30,000 T cell genomes. Per the original methods: Sequence data from immunoSEQ were junction-only and lacked quality scores; consequently, filtering differed. Sequenced by immunoSEQ multiplex PCR; TCRdb stores in-frame clones only, minus some. Clone size and V and J calls were adopted from that table, with D and trimming inferred from the DNA. The data contain around 1.5 million clones, 98% of them singletons. This sample is drawn from a study of shared clonotypes between healthy human individuals. Germline-derived CDR1 and CDR2 are SGHRS and YFSETQ. This CDR3 comprises 14 residues. Trimming took off 0 bases at V and 5 bases at J, with 12 bases between the two ends.

This chain connects TRBV5-1 to TRBJ2-7; unclear D gene. The TCR sequence derives from a man aged 25-45 years in good health. The sample was naive CD4+ T cells sorted from blood. Subset defined: CD45RA+ positively selected. CDR3 residues: CASSLGQTANEQYF. CDR3 nucleotides: TGCGCCAGCAGCTTGGGGCAGACTGCCAACGAGCAGTACTTC.